This T cell receptor beta chain came from a study of glioma-infiltrating T cells. About the study: Blood libraries targeted about 4.5- to 11-fold coverage of about one million T cells.

Study-level results: Above-expected tissue-blood divergence occurred in all gliomas, most in low-grade ones.

Remarks on this clonotype: What it recognizes is unknown.

Using RNA template, CDR3s of TCR alpha and beta were amplified with iRepertoire arm-PCR. TCRdb independently ran MiXCR on the multiplex PCR reads; one entry per CDR3 protein. Altogether 300,000 to 400,000 distinct CDR3 sequences are present, 41% being singletons, with the ten largest covering around 12%. The sample taken for sequencing was glioma tissue, nonneoplastic brain tissue, or PBMCs (not recorded which). This TCR came from a human donor with low-grade glioma or glioblastoma, undergoing nonglioma brain surgery, or in good health (not recorded which).

The CDR3 loop reads CASSLTPDNEQFF. CDR3 DNA sequence: TGTGCCAGCAGCCTCACACCCGACAATGAGCAGTTCTTC. The rearrangement links TRBV27 to TRBJ2-1; D gene ambiguous. Per the germline V gene, CDR1 is MNHEY and CDR2 is SMNVEV (reference sequence). CDR3 length equals 13 residues. The ends were cut back, 6 bases at V and 5 bases at J, with 11 bases in the middle.